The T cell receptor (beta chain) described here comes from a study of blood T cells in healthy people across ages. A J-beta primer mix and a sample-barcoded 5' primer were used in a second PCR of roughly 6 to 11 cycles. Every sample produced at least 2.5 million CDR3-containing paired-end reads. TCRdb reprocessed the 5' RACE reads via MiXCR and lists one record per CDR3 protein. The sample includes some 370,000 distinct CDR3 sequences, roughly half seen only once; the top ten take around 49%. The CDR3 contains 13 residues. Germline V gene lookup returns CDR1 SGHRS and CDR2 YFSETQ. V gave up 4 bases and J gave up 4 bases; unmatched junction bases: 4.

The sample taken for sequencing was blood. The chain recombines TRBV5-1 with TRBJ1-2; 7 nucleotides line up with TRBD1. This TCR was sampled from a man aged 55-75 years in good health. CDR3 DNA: TGCGCCAGCAGCGCCCGGACAGGCTATGGCTACACCTTC. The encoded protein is CASSARTGYGYTF.